This note documents a single TCR beta chain sequence. Its antigen is as yet unknown. Germline CDR1 and CDR2: MNHEY and SVGAGI. The CDR3 runs 15 residues. No DNA appears here. The sample belongs to a study of synovial regulatory T cells in juvenile arthritis. Study summary: A few patients were therapy-naive; six received methotrexate alone.

The iaTreg subset was defined as HLA-DR+ Treg cells. Patients were aged median about 12 years with disease lasting median around seven years. Generated by immunoSEQ multiplex PCR, the TCRdb table keeps only in-frame clones and is missing some. This repertoire includes 8,500 to 10,000 clones. Notes on the study in general: Synovial Treg CDR3 sequences overlapped more with iaTregs than other circulating Tregs. Blood Treg cells that were inflammation-associated showed lower TCR diversity than other blood Treg cells.

The TCR originated in a donor younger than 30 with juvenile idiopathic arthritis. This sequence joins TRBV6-5 and TRBJ2-5; TCRdb picks TRBD1, but there is no DNA to check that call. Source material: Treg cells from blood. Stated subset: HLA-DR+ inflammation-associated blood Treg cells. The CDR3 sequence is CASSRSFFGAGTQYF.